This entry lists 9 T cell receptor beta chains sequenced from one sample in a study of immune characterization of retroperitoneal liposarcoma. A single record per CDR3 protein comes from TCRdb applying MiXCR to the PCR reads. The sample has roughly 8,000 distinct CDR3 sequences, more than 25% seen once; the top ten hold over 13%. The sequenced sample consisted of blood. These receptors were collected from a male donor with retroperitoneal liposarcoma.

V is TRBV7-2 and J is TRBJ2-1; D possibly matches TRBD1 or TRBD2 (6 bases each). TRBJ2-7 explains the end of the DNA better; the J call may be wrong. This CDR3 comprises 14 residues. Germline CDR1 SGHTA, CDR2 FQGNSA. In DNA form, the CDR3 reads TGTGCCAGCAGCTCTGGGGGGCCCTACAATGAGCAGTACTTC. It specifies CASSSGGPYNEQYF.

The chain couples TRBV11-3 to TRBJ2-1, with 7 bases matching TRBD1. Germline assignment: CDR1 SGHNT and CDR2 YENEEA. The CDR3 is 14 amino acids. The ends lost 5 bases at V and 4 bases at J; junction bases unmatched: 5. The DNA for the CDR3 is TGTGCCAGCAGCGACGGGACAGCTTACAATGAGCAGTTCTTC. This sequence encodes CASSDGTAYNEQFF.

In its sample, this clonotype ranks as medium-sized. The CDR3 DNA is TGTGCCAGCAGTTTGGCGGGAGCCCAAGAGACCCAGTACTTC. Translation: CASSLAGAQETQYF. V is TRBV12-3 or TRBV12-4 and J is TRBJ2-5; 7 bases are shared with TRBD2. This CDR3 contains 14 residues. J was trimmed by 1 base and V by 3 bases; bases with no gene match: 2.

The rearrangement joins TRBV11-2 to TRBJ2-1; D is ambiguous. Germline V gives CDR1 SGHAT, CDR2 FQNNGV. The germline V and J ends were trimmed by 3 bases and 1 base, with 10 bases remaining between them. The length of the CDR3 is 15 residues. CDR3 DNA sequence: TGTGCCAGCAGCTTCGAGTATGGATCCTACAATGAGCAGTTCTTC. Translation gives CASSFEYGSYNEQFF.

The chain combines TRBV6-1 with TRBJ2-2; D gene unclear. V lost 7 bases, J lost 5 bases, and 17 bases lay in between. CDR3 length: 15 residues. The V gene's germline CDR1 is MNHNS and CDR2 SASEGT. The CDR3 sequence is CASNPDNDRTGELFF. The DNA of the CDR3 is TGTGCCAGCAACCCCGACAACGATAGGACCGGGGAGCTGTTTTTT.

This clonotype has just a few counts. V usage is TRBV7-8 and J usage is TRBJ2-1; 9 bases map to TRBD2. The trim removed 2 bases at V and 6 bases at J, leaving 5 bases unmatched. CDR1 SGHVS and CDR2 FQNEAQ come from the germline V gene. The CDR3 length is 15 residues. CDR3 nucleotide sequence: TGTGCCAGCAGCTTACGGCGGGAGGGCCGCAATGAGCAGTTCTTC. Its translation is CASSLRREGRNEQFF.

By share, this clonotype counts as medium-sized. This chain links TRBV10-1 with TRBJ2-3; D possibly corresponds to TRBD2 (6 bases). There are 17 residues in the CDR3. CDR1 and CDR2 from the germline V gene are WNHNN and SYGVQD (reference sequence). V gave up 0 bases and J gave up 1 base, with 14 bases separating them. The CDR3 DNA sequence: TGCGCCAGCAGTGAGTCTAAGGAGGGGCATGGCACAGATACGCAGTATTTT. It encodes CASSESKEGHGTDTQYF.

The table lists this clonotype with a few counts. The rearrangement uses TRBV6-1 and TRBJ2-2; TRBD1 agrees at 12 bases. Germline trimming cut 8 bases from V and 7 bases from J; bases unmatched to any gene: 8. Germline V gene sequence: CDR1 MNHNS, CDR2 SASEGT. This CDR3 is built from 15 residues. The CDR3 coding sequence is TGTGCCAGCCCTGGGACAGGGGGCCCGGGCGGGGAGCTGTTTTTT. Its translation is CASPGTGGPGGELFF.

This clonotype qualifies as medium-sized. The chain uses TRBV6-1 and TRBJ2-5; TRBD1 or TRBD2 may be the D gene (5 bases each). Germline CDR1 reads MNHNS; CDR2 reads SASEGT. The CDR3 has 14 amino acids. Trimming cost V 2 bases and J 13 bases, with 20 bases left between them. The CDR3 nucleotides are TGTGCCAGCAGTGAATGGGGGTCCCACCGGCCATGGTACTTC. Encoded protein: CASSEWGSHRPWYF.